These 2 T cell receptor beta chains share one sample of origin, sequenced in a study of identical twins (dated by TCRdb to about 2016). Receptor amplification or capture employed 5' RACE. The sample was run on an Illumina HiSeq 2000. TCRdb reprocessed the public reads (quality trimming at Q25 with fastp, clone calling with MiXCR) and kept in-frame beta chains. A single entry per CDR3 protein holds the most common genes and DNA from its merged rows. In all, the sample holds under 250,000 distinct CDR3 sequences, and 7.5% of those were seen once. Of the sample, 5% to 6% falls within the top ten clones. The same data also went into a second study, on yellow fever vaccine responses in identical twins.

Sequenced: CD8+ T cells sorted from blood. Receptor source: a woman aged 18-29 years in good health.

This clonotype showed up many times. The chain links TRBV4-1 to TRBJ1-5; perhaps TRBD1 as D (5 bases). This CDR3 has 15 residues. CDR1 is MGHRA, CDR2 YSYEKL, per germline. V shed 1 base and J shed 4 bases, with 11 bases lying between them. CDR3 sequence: CASSQGPGVNQPQHF. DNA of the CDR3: TGCGCCAGCAGCCAAGGACCGGGGGTTAATCAGCCCCAGCATTTT.

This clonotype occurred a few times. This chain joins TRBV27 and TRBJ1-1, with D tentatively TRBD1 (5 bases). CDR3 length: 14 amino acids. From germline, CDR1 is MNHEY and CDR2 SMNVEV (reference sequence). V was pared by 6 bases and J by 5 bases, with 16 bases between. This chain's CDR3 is CASSSGGWGTEAFF. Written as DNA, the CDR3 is TGTGCCAGCAGCTCCGGGGGGTGGGGAACTGAAGCTTTCTTT.